The TCR beta chain under discussion was sequenced for a study of regulatory T cells in long-lasting Graves disease. Overall study findings and caveats: TCR diversity was lower in persistent Graves' patients than in newly diagnosed ones. Comparison showed that persistent patients shared more public clonotypes (under 3,000) than new patients (around 1,000).

This CDR3 is built from 15 residues. CDR1 and CDR2 (germline): KGHSH, LQKENI. Trimming at V came to 4 bases and at J to 2 bases, leaving 4 bases not matched to a gene. Arm-PCR of CDR3 regions with iRepertoire HTBI primers generated TCR beta libraries. TCRdb re-called the multiplex PCR reads with MiXCR, one entry per CDR3 protein. The sample has approximately 380,000 distinct CDR3 sequences, 20% to 25% seen once. Time point of the sample: persistent/refractory GD, antithyroid drugs over 5 years with positive TRAb. Following extraction of RNA from PBMCs, that RNA was used to make the TCR library. Patients were from an endocrinology department in Xi'an, China. This clonotype was seen only a few times. Its target is unknown.

Sequences were derived from peripheral blood mononuclear cells (PBMCs), sampled when the disease was refractory, from a patient treated with antithyroid drugs. This chain links TRBV18 with TRBJ1-1, with 10 bases lining up with TRBD1. The receptor's source is a female donor with Graves disease. The CDR3 DNA reads TGTGCCAGCTCACAGGGACAGGGGTACAACACTGAAGCTTTCTTT. Encoded protein: CASSQGQGYNTEAFF. The full variable domain, with the rest looked up from reference TRBV18 and TRBJ1-1, is NAGVMQNPRHLVRRRGQEARLRCSPMKGHSHVYWYRQLPEEGLKFMVYLQKENIIDESGMPKERFSAEFPKEGPSILRIQQVVRGDSAAYFCASSQGQGYNTEAFFGQGTRLTVV.